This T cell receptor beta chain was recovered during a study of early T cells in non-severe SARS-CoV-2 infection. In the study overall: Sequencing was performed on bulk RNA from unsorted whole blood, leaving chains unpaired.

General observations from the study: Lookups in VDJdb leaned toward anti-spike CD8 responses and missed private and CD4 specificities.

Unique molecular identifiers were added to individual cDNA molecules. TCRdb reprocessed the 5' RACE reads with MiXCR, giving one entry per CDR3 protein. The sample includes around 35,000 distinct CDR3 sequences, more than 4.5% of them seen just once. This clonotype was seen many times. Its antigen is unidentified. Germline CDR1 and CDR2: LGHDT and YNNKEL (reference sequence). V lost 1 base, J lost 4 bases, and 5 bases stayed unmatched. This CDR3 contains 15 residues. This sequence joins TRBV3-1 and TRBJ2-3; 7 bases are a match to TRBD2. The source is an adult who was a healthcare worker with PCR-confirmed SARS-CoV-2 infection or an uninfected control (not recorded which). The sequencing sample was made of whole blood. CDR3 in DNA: TGTGCCAGCAGCCAAGTTACTAGCGTGGCAGATACGCAGTATTTT. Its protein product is CASSQVTSVADTQYF.